Each of the 28 T cell receptor beta chains below was sequenced from the same sample in a study of Graves' ophthalmopathy and Graves' hyperthyroidism. Amplification targeted the TCR beta CDR3 regions, with RNA transcripts as the source material. Second-round multiplex PCR came after a first-round RT-PCR that employed HTBI primers. TCRdb processed the multiplex PCR reads anew with MiXCR; each CDR3 protein has one entry. The table has around 1,000,000 distinct CDR3 sequences, roughly two fifths seen once. Sequencing was done on a sample of peripheral blood or thyroid tissue (not recorded which). The receptor source for this set is an adult man with Graves' hyperthyroidism.

The chain joins TRBV6-5 to TRBJ2-7, with D perhaps matching TRBD1 (6 bases). Germline CDR1 MNHEY, CDR2 SVGAGI. CDR3 length equals 14 residues. Trimming removed 8 bases at V and 2 bases at J, with 16 bases between. The CDR3 loop is CASQEGGRAYEQYF. The CDR3 region has the DNA TGTGCCAGCCAAGAAGGGGGAAGGGCCTACGAGCAGTACTTC.

Of note for this clonotype: This may stem from a read error, because a much larger clone lies one nucleotide away. The chain combines TRBV12-3 or TRBV12-4 with TRBJ1-2, with D unresolved. The CDR3 runs to 14 residues. The chain's CDR3 is CASSPVPSHYGYTF. CDR3 DNA sequence: TGCGCCAGCAGCCCAGTACCAAGCCACTATGGCTACACCTTC.

This clonotype was seen only a few times. CDR3: CAISVGGGYGYTF. The CDR3 DNA is TGTGCCATCAGTGTAGGAGGGGGCTATGGCTACACCTTC. The gene calls are TRBV10-3 and TRBJ1-2; possible D gene TRBD1, 6 bases. Between the trimmed V and J ends, which lost 4 bases and 4 bases, there was a span of 10 bases. Germline V gives CDR1 ENHRY, CDR2 SYGVKD. The CDR3 consists of 13 residues.

Points on this clonotype: Its ends do not fully match the called genes, so a read error is possible. The chain combines TRBV25-1 with TRBJ2-7, with 7 bases that match TRBD1. Germline V gene lookup returns CDR1 MGHDK and CDR2 SYGVNS. CDR3 length equals 14 residues. The CDR3 DNA is TGTGCCTGCAGTGCTGAGACAGGGAACTACGAGCAGTACTTC. Translated: CACSAETGNYEQYF.

This clonotype appeared many times. V gene TRBV25-1 combines with J gene TRBJ2-5; 8 nucleotides agree with TRBD2. The CDR3 loop spans 12 amino acids. Germline loops: CDR1 MGHDK, CDR2 SYGVNS. The V gene end was trimmed by 10 bases and the J gene end by 4 bases; junction bases not matched to a gene: 5. DNA for the CDR3: TGTGCCACCCGGGGGGGGCCAGAGACCCAGTACTTC. Translating it yields CATRGGPETQYF.

The chain combines TRBV15 with TRBJ1-6; D is ambiguous. Trimming shortened V by 4 bases and J by 0 bases, and 10 bases separated the two germline ends. This CDR3 has 16 amino acids. Germline CDR1 LNHNV, CDR2 YYDKDF (reference sequence). CDR3 coding DNA: TGTGCCACCAGCATCGAGGGAAGCTCCTATAATTCACCCCTCCACTTT. Protein: CATSIEGSSYNSPLHF.

The chain employs TRBV5-1 and TRBJ1-1; TRBD1 is a possible D gene (6 bases). V dropped 4 bases and J dropped 1 base, with 17 bases sitting between them. CDR1 is SGHRS, CDR2 YFSETQ, per germline. This CDR3 is 16 amino acids long. As DNA, the CDR3 is TGCGCCAGCAGCCCTCTAGCGGGGGGGGCGAACACTGAAGCTTTCTTT. Translated, it gives CASSPLAGGANTEAFF. The full variable domain, rest sourced from reference TRBV5-1 and TRBJ1-1, is KAGVTQTPRYLIKTRGQQVTLSCSPISGHRSVSWYQQTPGQGLQFLFEYFSETQRNKGNFPGRFSGRQFSNSRSEMNVSTLELGDSALYLCASSPLAGGANTEAFFGQGTRLTVV.

Regarding this clonotype: This may arise from a read error, as a much more abundant clone is one base away. The rearrangement uses TRBV19 and TRBJ2-5; D gene ambiguous. V lost 1 base, J lost 7 bases, and 10 bases lay in between. The CDR3 covers 13 residues. Germline V CDR1 and CDR2: LNHDA, SQIVND (reference sequence). The CDR3 coding sequence is TGTGCCAGTAGTATAGGCAGCTTGGGGACCCAGTACTTC. This encodes CASSIGSLGTQYF.

This clonotype was counted at least ten times. CDR3 loop: CASSYSGGSGETQYF. CDR3 nucleotides: TGTGCCAGCAGTTACTCTGGCGGGAGCGGAGAGACCCAGTACTTC. This chain joins TRBV6-5 and TRBJ2-5; 7 bases are a match to TRBD2. This CDR3 contains 15 residues. The V gene end was trimmed by 0 bases and the J gene end by 4 bases; junction bases not matched to a gene: 5. CDR1 and CDR2 from the germline V gene are MNHEY and SVGAGI.

This clonotype was detected ten times or more. In nucleotides, the CDR3 is TGTGCCAGCAGCTTAGATACGTCCGGGGTTGGTGCTGAGACCCAGTACTTC. This codes for CASSLDTSGVGAETQYF. The V and J genes are TRBV7-2 and TRBJ2-5; tentatively, D is TRBD2 (5 bases). The CDR3 has 17 residues. The V end was cut by 1 base, the J end by 5 bases, with 20 bases between. Germline CDR1 reads SGHTA; CDR2 reads FQGNSA.

This clonotype appeared a few times. This chain links TRBV10-2 with TRBJ2-2; no firm D call. This CDR3 has 14 residues. Germline V gene lookup returns CDR1 WSHSY and CDR2 SAAADI. Trimming removed 4 bases from V and 2 bases from J, with 8 bases in between. The CDR3 DNA reads TGCGCCAGCAGTGGGGCAGCAAACACCGGGGAGCTGTTTTTT. It encodes CASSGAANTGELFF.

This clonotype turned up a few times. This chain connects TRBV10-1 to TRBJ2-7, with 8 bases lining up with TRBD2. The V segment lost 8 bases and the J segment 5 bases; nucleotides outside the gene matches: 8. The germline CDR1 and CDR2 sequences are WNHNN and SYGVQD (reference sequence). The length of the CDR3 is 13 residues. This CDR3 is CASSSGPRDEQYF. The CDR3 DNA reads as TGCGCCAGCTCTAGCGGGCCGCGAGACGAGCAGTACTTC.

The V call is TRBV30, the J call TRBJ2-7, with 8 bases fitting TRBD1. Germline CDR1 GTSNPN, CDR2 SVGIG (reference sequence). The junction had 5 bases not matched to a gene; V was cut back by 7 bases and J by 0 bases. CDR3 length equals 13 residues. CDR3 coding DNA: TGTGCCTACAAGACAGGGGCCTCCTACGAGCAGTACGTC. Translated, it gives CAYKTGASYEQYV.

This clonotype was seen ten or more times. Written as DNA, the CDR3 is TGTGCCAGCAGCCCAGCCGGAACAGCTCCCTTGGGCATATTGAACACTGAAGCTTTCTTT. It specifies CASSPAGTAPLGILNTEAFF. This rearrangement joins TRBV7-9 to TRBJ1-1; no clear D gene. The V gene lost 5 bases and the J gene lost 0 bases, with 28 bases spanning the gap. Germline V CDR1 and CDR2: SEHNR, FQNEAQ (reference sequence). The CDR3 runs to 20 residues.

The chain couples TRBV19 to TRBJ2-7; D remains unclear. The CDR3 loop spans 15 amino acids. Germline values: CDR1 LNHDA, CDR2 SQIVND (reference sequence). V lost 2 bases to trimming and J lost 5 bases, with 16 bases between them. This chain's CDR3 is CASSIRGAGFDEQYF. The CDR3 DNA follows: TGTGCCAGTAGTATACGTGGAGCCGGTTTCGACGAGCAGTACTTC. The full variable domain, its missing parts supplied by reference TRBV19 and TRBJ2-7, is DGGITQSPKYLFRKEGQNVTLSCEQNLNHDAMYWYRQDPGQGLRLIYYSQIVNDFQKGDIAEGYSVSREKKESFPLTVTSAQKNPTAFYLCASSIRGAGFDEQYFGPGTRLTVT.

Ten or more counts support this clonotype. The chain is built from TRBV11-2 and TRBJ2-7; a possible D gene is TRBD2 (5 bases). Trimming stripped 0 bases from V and 7 bases from J, with 10 bases between. The germline gives CDR1 SGHAT, CDR2 FQNNGV. The CDR3 consists of 13 residues. CDR3 nucleotides: TGTGCCAGCAGCTTAGAAAGGACTGGTGAGCAGTACTTC. This codes for CASSLERTGEQYF.

This clonotype was recorded a few times. V gene TRBV29-1 combines with J gene TRBJ2-3; 8 nucleotides match TRBD1. V shed 4 bases, J shed 5 bases, and the junction held 2 bases outside the gene matches. In germline, CDR1 is SQVTM, CDR2 ANQGSEA. CDR3 length: 12 amino acids. CDR3 bases: TGCAGCGTTGCCAGGGGGCAAGATACGCAGTATTTT. It specifies CSVARGQDTQYF.

The chain has TRBV6-1 and TRBJ2-5; D ambiguous. The CDR3 contains 13 residues. Germline V gene lookup returns CDR1 MNHNS and CDR2 SASEGT. V gave up 3 bases and J gave up 3 bases, with 8 bases separating them. CDR3 region: CASSDRAEETQYF. As DNA, the CDR3 is TGTGCCAGCAGTGACAGAGCCGAAGAGACCCAGTACTTC.

This clonotype was recorded at least ten times. Germline is not matched at one junction end, which may reflect a read error. The V and J genes are TRBV9 and TRBJ2-5, with 8 bases aligning to TRBD1. This CDR3 is built from 15 residues. Germline CDR1 is SGDLS and CDR2 is YYNGEE. The DNA of the CDR3 is TGTGCCAGCTGCGTCGGGACAGGTTACCAAGAGACCCAGTACTTC. Its translation: CASCVGTGYQETQYF.

This clonotype was seen repeatedly, ten times or more. The chain has TRBV7-2 and TRBJ2-5; TRBD2 matches 7 bases. The junction had 9 bases not matched to a gene; V was cut back by 4 bases and J by 4 bases. The germline CDR1 and CDR2 sequences are SGHTA and FQGNSA. The CDR3 loop spans 15 amino acids. The CDR3, as DNA: TGTGCCAGCAGCTCGGCTCGGGGGGTCGGAGAGACCCAGTACTTC. Its translation is CASSSARGVGETQYF.

About this clonotype: The junction differs from germline at one of its ends, possibly a read error. The V gene is TRBV7-9, the J gene TRBJ1-1, with D maybe TRBD1 (5 bases). In germline, CDR1 is SEHNR, CDR2 FQNEAQ (reference sequence). The CDR3 totals 14 residues. This CDR3 is CASSSGLAGTEAFF. The CDR3 bases are TGCGCCAGCAGCTCGGGACTAGCGGGCACTGAAGCTTTCTTT.

The genes are TRBV2 and TRBJ2-7, with D unresolved. The ends were cut back, 2 bases at V and 6 bases at J, with 8 bases in the middle. The CDR3 is 12 residues long. Germline CDR1 and CDR2: SNHLY and FYNNEI. The chain's CDR3 is CASSERVSEQYF. DNA for the CDR3: TGTGCCAGCAGTGAACGCGTTAGCGAGCAGTACTTC.

This clonotype was found once. V gene TRBV7-9 combines with J gene TRBJ2-2; D is ambiguous. The germline V gene has CDR1 SEHNR and CDR2 FQNEAQ (reference sequence). The CDR3 spans 16 residues. V was pared by 5 bases and J by 0 bases, with 13 bases between. Here the CDR3 reads CASSQGQGANTGELFF. The CDR3 nucleotides are TGTGCCAGCAGCCAAGGGCAAGGCGCGAACACCGGGGAGCTGTTTTTT.

The chain links TRBV20-1 to TRBJ1-4, with D perhaps TRBD1 (5 bases). CDR3 size: 18 residues. The V gene's germline CDR1 is DFQATT and CDR2 SNEGSKA (reference sequence). With 0 bases removed from V and 6 bases from J, the gap between germline ends came to 23 bases. The CDR3 nucleotides read TGCAGTGCTAGAGATCAGAGTTGGGGCAGGAGGAAGGATGAAAAACTGTTTTTT. This gives the protein CSARDQSWGRRKDEKLFF.

This clonotype was recorded many times. V gene TRBV9 combines with J gene TRBJ1-5; D gene unclear. The CDR3 covers 13 residues. In germline, CDR1 is SGDLS, CDR2 YYNGEE. Trimming left V 0 bases short and J 5 bases short, with 6 bases between. The CDR3 DNA reads TGTGCCAGCAGCGTAGTATGGGATCAGCCCCAGCATTTT. This gives the protein CASSVVWDQPQHF.

There are many counts of this clonotype. The J gene is TRBJ2-7, the V gene TRBV7-2; unclear D gene. V gave up 5 bases and J gave up 3 bases, with 11 bases separating them. CDR3 length: 13 residues. Germline-derived CDR1 and CDR2 are SGHTA and FQGNSA. The CDR3 DNA follows: TGTGCCAGCAGCCTGCCCTCTATCTACGAGCAGTACTTC. It codes for CASSLPSIYEQYF. Looking up the rest from reference TRBV7-2 and TRBJ2-7 gives the full variable domain: GAGVSQSPSNKVTEKGKDVELRCDPISGHTALYWYRQSLGQGLEFLIYFQGNSAPDKSGLPSDRFSAERTGGSVSTLTIQRTQQEDSAVYLCASSLPSIYEQYFGPGTRLTVT.

In this sample, this clonotype turned up many times. The germline gene is not matched at one end of the junction; a read error may be the cause. This sequence joins TRBV28 and TRBJ2-2, with D unresolved. The CDR3 runs to 11 residues. Germline V gene data show CDR1 as MDHEN and CDR2 as SYDVKM. This CDR3 is CASTQTGELFF. CDR3 nucleotides: TGCGCCAGCACCCAGACCGGGGAGCTGTTTTTT.

This clonotype was detected many times. At one boundary the junction diverges from the germline segment, which might be a read error. The chain combines TRBV5-1 with TRBJ1-6; TRBD1 agrees at 7 bases. The V gene's germline CDR1 is SGHRS and CDR2 YFSETQ. CDR3 length: 15 residues. CDR3 nucleotide sequence: TGCGCCAGCAGCTTACAGGGGTACGATAACTCACCCCTCCACTTT. The encoded protein is CASSLQGYDNSPLHF.